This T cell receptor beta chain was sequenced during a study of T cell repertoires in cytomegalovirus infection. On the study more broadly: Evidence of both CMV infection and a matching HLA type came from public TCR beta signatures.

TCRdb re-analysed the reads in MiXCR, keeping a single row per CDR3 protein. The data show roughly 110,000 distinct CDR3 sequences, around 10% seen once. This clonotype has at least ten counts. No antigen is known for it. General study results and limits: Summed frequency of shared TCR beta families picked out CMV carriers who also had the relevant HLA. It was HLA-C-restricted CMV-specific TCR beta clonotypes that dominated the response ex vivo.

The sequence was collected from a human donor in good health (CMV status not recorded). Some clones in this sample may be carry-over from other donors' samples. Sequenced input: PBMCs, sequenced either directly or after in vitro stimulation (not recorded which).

The DNA of the CDR3 is TGTGCCAGCAGCTTGGGGAGAACCTTCGGCGGGGAGCTGTTTTTT. It specifies CASSLGRTFGGELFF. The V and J genes are TRBV7-9 and TRBJ2-2; TRBD2 is a possible D gene (5 bases). The CDR3 sequence is 15 residues long. Germline assignment: CDR1 SEHNR and CDR2 FQNEAQ (reference sequence). V gave up 3 bases and J gave up 7 bases, with 15 bases separating them.